The clone carrying this T cell receptor beta chain ranks as medium-sized. TCR beta VDJ combinations and CDR3 sequences were profiled from genomic DNA. TCRdb recomputed calls from the reads with MiXCR, one row per CDR3 protein. The data contain fewer than 70,000 distinct CDR3 sequences, 45% to 55% of them seen just once; the ten biggest clones take up about 8.9%. The record originates from a study of CD8+CD57+ T cells in acquired aplastic anemia. This TCR derives from a human donor in good health, serving as a control. The specimen was sorted CD4+, CD8+, or CD8+CD57+ T cells (not recorded which) from PBMCs.

The CDR3 sequence: CASSAGPSEAFF. The CDR3 coding sequence is TGTGCCAGCAGCGCTGGACCTTCTGAAGCTTTCTTT. The chain carries TRBV9 and TRBJ1-1; D unresolved. The V end lost 3 bases, the J end lost 6 bases, and 9 bases lay between the germline ends. CDR3 size: 12 residues. Germline V CDR1 and CDR2: SGDLS, YYNGEE.